This TCR beta chain is drawn from a study of T cells in Graves' hyperthyroidism and ophthalmopathy. Overall study results and limits: Median prediction lead before ophthalmopathy onset was about 6.5 months with the model. Ophthalmopathy and stable hyperthyroidism were told apart by a 13 V-J model.

Amplification of TCR beta CDR3 regions was performed using RNA transcripts as template. First-round RT-PCR with HTBI primers amplified the TCR CDR3 region. TCRdb re-called the multiplex PCR reads with MiXCR, one entry per CDR3 protein. The sample contains 500,000 or so distinct CDR3 sequences, approximately 17% of which appear only once. The CDR3 covers 18 residues. Germline assignment: CDR1 MDHEN and CDR2 SYDVKM. V was trimmed by 2 bases and J by 2 bases, leaving 21 bases between them. Clinical symptoms, serum thyroxine, TRAb, thyroid ultrasound and orbital computed tomography informed diagnoses. Fresh 10 ml peripheral blood yielded PBMCs. This clonotype was detected ten times or more. The target antigen is unknown.

Sequenced material: blood. J is TRBJ1-1 and V is TRBV28, with D uncertain. The TCR was taken from a woman aged 18-29 years with Graves' ophthalmopathy. In DNA form, the CDR3 reads TGTGCCAGCAGTTTAGCTTACGAGGTGTGGGGATTTAACACTGAAGCTTTCTTT. Its protein is CASSLAYEVWGFNTEAFF.